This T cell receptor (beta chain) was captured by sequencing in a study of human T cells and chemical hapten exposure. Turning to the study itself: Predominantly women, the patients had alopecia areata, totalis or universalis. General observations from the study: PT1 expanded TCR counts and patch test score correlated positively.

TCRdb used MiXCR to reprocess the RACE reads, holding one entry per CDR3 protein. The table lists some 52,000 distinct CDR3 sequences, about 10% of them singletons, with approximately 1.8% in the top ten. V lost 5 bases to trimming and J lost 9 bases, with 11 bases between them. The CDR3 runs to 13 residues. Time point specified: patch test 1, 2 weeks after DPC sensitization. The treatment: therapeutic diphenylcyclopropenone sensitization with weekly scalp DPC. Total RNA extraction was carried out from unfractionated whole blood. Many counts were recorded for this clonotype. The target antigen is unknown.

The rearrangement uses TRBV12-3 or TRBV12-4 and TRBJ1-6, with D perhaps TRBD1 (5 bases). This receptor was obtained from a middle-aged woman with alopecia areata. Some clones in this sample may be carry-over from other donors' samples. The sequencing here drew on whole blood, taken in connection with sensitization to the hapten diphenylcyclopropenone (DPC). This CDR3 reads CASSGGGTSPLHF. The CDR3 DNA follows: TGTGCCAGCAGTGGGGGGGGTACTTCACCCCTCCACTTT.